The 8 T cell receptor beta chains below were found in one sample sequenced in a study of T cell repertoires in cytomegalovirus infection. TCRdb recomputed calls from the reads with MiXCR, one row per CDR3 protein. The data show 450,000 to 550,000 distinct CDR3 sequences, 15% to 20% seen once. The sequenced sample was CD8+ T cells from PBMCs. The source of these receptors is a human donor in good health (CMV status not recorded). Some clones in this sample may be carry-over from other donors' samples.

This clonotype was detected many times. V and J are TRBV29-1 and TRBJ2-7; 8 nucleotides line up with TRBD2. CDR1 is SQVTM, CDR2 ANQGSEA, per germline. The V segment lost 2 bases and the J segment 0 bases; nucleotides outside the gene matches: 3. The CDR3 is 14 amino acids. Written as DNA, the CDR3 is TGCAGCGTTGAAATAGCGGGAAGCTCCTACGAGCAGTACTTC. It encodes CSVEIAGSSYEQYF.

This clonotype has only a few counts. The V gene is TRBV27, the J gene TRBJ1-2, with D perhaps matching TRBD1 (6 bases). V lost 0 bases to trimming and J lost 8 bases, with 13 bases between them. CDR1 MNHEY and CDR2 SMNVEV come from the germline V gene (reference sequence). The CDR3 is 14 amino acids. The CDR3 loop is CASSLSSQGIGYTF. CDR3 in DNA: TGTGCCAGCAGTTTATCATCCCAGGGGATAGGCTACACCTTC.

This clonotype was picked up a small number of times. The chain is built from TRBV27 and TRBJ2-7, with D perhaps being TRBD1 or TRBD2 (6 bases each). V was cut by 5 bases and J by 2 bases, with 13 bases left in between. This CDR3 comprises 14 residues. Germline V gene data show CDR1 as MNHEY and CDR2 as SMNVEV (reference sequence). CDR3 sequence: CASSPSGGPYEQYF. As DNA, the CDR3 is TGTGCCAGCAGTCCCTCCGGGGGCCCCTACGAGCAGTACTTC.

Ten or more counts support this clonotype. The CDR3 DNA reads as TGTGCCAGCAGTTATCAGGCCGGCTCCTACGAGCAGTACTTC. Protein: CASSYQAGSYEQYF. This chain joins TRBV6-2 or TRBV6-3 and TRBJ2-7; D unresolved. Germline V lookup: CDR1 MNHEY, CDR2 SVGEGT. CDR3 size: 14 residues. Trimming shortened V by 3 bases and J by 0 bases, and 9 bases separated the two germline ends.

This clonotype was counted between two and nine times. The rearrangement joins TRBV19 to TRBJ1-5; D remains unclear. V lost 5 bases, J lost 1 base, and 12 bases lay in between. The germline V gene encodes CDR1 LNHDA and CDR2 SQIVND (reference sequence). This CDR3 region has 15 residues. CDR3 region: CASSREATSNQPQHF. CDR3 nucleotide sequence: TGTGCCAGTAGTCGGGAGGCAACAAGCAATCAGCCCCAGCATTTT.

This clonotype has only a few counts. This sequence joins TRBV12-3 or TRBV12-4 and TRBJ1-1, with D perhaps TRBD1 (6 bases). This CDR3 spans 12 amino acids. V lost 6 bases and J lost 6, with 11 bases in between. The CDR3 is CASSPTGPEAFF. CDR3 DNA: TGTGCCAGCAGCCCAACAGGGCCTGAAGCTTTCTTT.

In this sample, this clonotype turned up many times. The chain recombines TRBV29-1 with TRBJ2-5, with TRBD2 as a possible D gene (6 bases). Trimming took 0 bases from V and 3 from J, leaving 14 bases between them. Germline V lookup: CDR1 SQVTM, CDR2 ANQGSEA. The CDR3 totals 15 residues. The CDR3: CSVEERGRGKETQYF. For the CDR3, the DNA is TGCAGCGTTGAAGAAAGGGGCCGCGGGAAAGAGACCCAGTACTTC.

This clonotype occurred many times. This sequence joins TRBV7-3 and TRBJ1-6; tentative D call: TRBD1 (6 bases). Trimming removed 4 bases from V and 7 bases from J, with 11 bases in between. The V gene's germline CDR1 is SGHTA and CDR2 FQGTGA. This CDR3 has 14 residues. CDR3 sequence: CASSSTGYNSPLHF. The CDR3 coding sequence is TGTGCCAGCAGCTCTACAGGGTACAATTCACCCCTCCACTTT.